These 29 T cell receptor beta chains share one sample of origin, sequenced in a study of OX40 agonist ivuxolimab in advanced cancers. Data came from immunoSEQ multiplex PCR; TCRdb stores just in-frame clones and leaves some out. The table has some 100,000 clones, about nine tenths seen once. The starting material was CD4+ or CD8+ T cells sorted from blood, obtained in a trial of the OX40 agonist ivuxolimab. The receptors were sampled from an adult with an advanced solid tumor such as melanoma, head and neck, liver or kidney cancer.

V and J are TRBV7-9 and TRBJ2-2, with 7 bases aligning to TRBD2. V lost 2 bases and J lost 1; bases outside the gene matches: 1. CDR1 is SEHNR and CDR2 is FQNEAQ in the germline V gene (reference sequence). The CDR3 is made up of 15 amino acids. The CDR3 DNA reads as TGTGCCAGCAGCTTACTAGCGGTGAACACCGGGGAGCTGTTTTTT. Its protein product is CASSLLAVNTGELFF.

This clone came up a few times. V gene TRBV19 combines with J gene TRBJ2-3; D gene ambiguous. The V end lost 4 bases, the J end lost 2 bases, and 7 bases lay between the germline ends. The CDR3 extends over 13 amino acids. Germline CDR1 LNHDA, CDR2 SQIVND (reference sequence). The CDR3 here is CASSSEHTDTQYF. CDR3 DNA: TGTGCCAGTAGTAGCGAGCACACAGATACGCAGTATTTT.

V usage is TRBV15 and J usage is TRBJ2-5; 10 nucleotides align to TRBD1. This CDR3 region has 19 residues. CDR1 is LNHNV, CDR2 YYDKDF, per germline (reference sequence). V lost 3 bases and J lost 2; bases outside the gene matches: 15. CDR3 region: CATSRGDRGPRSRQETQYF. Here the CDR3 DNA reads TGTGCCACCAGCAGGGGTGACAGGGGGCCCCGATCCAGGCAAGAGACCCAGTACTTC.

The chain combines TRBV7-9 with TRBJ2-1, with D possibly TRBD1 on 6 matching bases. Germline-derived CDR1 and CDR2 are SEHNR and FQNEAQ (reference sequence). This CDR3 spans 14 amino acids. The germline V and J ends were trimmed by 2 bases and 5 bases, with 10 bases remaining between them. CDR3 residues: CASSLSAGDNEQFF. CDR3 nucleotides: TGTGCCAGCAGCTTATCGGCAGGGGACAATGAGCAGTTCTTC.

The rearrangement uses TRBV7-9 and TRBJ2-1; TRBD2 might be the D (5 bases). V was trimmed by 7 bases and J by 1 base, leaving 17 bases between them. This CDR3 has 16 amino acids. Germline V gives CDR1 SEHNR, CDR2 FQNEAQ (reference sequence). The CDR3 DNA is TGTGCCAGCACCCCCGGCAGCGGACCATCCTACAATGAGCAGTTCTTC. Protein product: CASTPGSGPSYNEQFF.

The V call is TRBV5-6, the J call TRBJ2-2; D remains ambiguous. The V end was cut by 2 bases, the J end by 7 bases, with 3 bases between. The CDR3 sequence is 11 residues long. The germline gives CDR1 SGHDT, CDR2 YYEEEE. The CDR3 spells CASSFVGELFF. CDR3 sequence (DNA): TGTGCCAGCAGCTTCGTCGGGGAGCTGTTTTTT.

The chain couples TRBV5-4 to TRBJ2-1; 11 nucleotides align to TRBD2. The CDR3 contains 16 residues. Germline trimming cut 0 bases from V and 4 bases from J; bases unmatched to any gene: 3. Germline lookup yields CDR1 SGHNT and CDR2 YYREEE (reference sequence). The CDR3 sequence is CASSLGLAGGYNEQFF. The CDR3, as DNA: TGTGCCAGCAGCTTGGGGCTAGCGGGAGGATACAATGAGCAGTTCTTC.

As to this clone: Other DNA sequences in the sample encode the same CDR3. V is TRBV6-1 and J is TRBJ1-5; no clear D. Germline V gene lookup returns CDR1 MNHNS and CDR2 SASEGT. Trimming shortened V by 3 bases and J by 5 bases, and 2 bases separated the two germline ends. The CDR3 is 11 amino acids. CDR3 in amino acids: CASSEDQPQHF. The CDR3 DNA reads as TGTGCCAGCAGTGAGGATCAGCCCCAGCATTTT.

CDR3 sequence: CASSIMTSETQYF. The CDR3 coding sequence is TGTGCCAGTAGTATCATGACCTCGGAGACCCAGTACTTC. V is TRBV19 and J is TRBJ2-5, with D unresolved. The CDR3 has 13 amino acids. Trimming left V 3 bases short and J 5 bases short, with 10 bases between. The germline V gene encodes CDR1 LNHDA and CDR2 SQIVND (reference sequence).

About this clone: Other DNA sequences within the sample encode an identical CDR3. This rearrangement joins TRBV18 to TRBJ1-1; D is undetermined. V lost 6 bases, J lost 1 base, and 15 bases lay in between. Germline V gene sequence: CDR1 KGHSH, CDR2 LQKENI. CDR3 size: 15 residues. Here the CDR3 DNA reads TGTGCCAGCTCCAAGCTCGGGAAACCGAACACTGAAGCTTTCTTT. It specifies CASSKLGKPNTEAFF.

The gene calls are TRBV18 and TRBJ1-1, with 7 bases fitting TRBD1. The germline CDR1 and CDR2 sequences are KGHSH and LQKENI. The CDR3 length is 14 residues. The ends lost 4 bases at V and 3 bases at J; junction bases unmatched: 5. For the CDR3, the DNA is TGTGCCAGCTCACAACAGGGGACGGACACTGAAGCTTTCTTT. This translates into CASSQQGTDTEAFF.

V gene TRBV7-9 combines with J gene TRBJ2-1, with 8 bases lining up with TRBD2. CDR1 and CDR2 from the germline V gene are SEHNR and FQNEAQ (reference sequence). Trimming cost V 5 bases and J 6 bases; bases outside gene matches: 6. The CDR3 totals 14 residues. CDR3 bases: TGTGCCAGCAGCCTAACCGGGACTAGCAATGAGCAGTTCTTC. It specifies CASSLTGTSNEQFF.

The V call is TRBV6-1, the J call TRBJ2-5, with 9 nucleotides matching TRBD1. The J call may be mistaken, given a closer DNA end match to TRBJ2-7. The germline V gene encodes CDR1 MNHNS and CDR2 SASEGT. This CDR3 has 14 amino acids. DNA of the CDR3: TGTGCCAGCAGTGAAGACAGGGGGCCCTACGAGCAGTACTTC. Translation: CASSEDRGPYEQYF.

V and J are TRBV7-2 and TRBJ2-3; D perhaps matches TRBD2 (6 bases). The V and J ends lost 5 bases and 6 bases respectively, with 9 bases between them. Germline values: CDR1 SGHTA, CDR2 FQGNSA. The CDR3 totals 12 residues. CDR3 DNA sequence: TGTGCCAGCAGCCAAACTAGCGATACGCAGTATTTT. Translation: CASSQTSDTQYF.

This chain joins TRBV6-5 and TRBJ1-1; D gene ambiguous. Germline assignment: CDR1 MNHEY and CDR2 SVGAGI. V was trimmed by 0 bases and J by 5 bases, leaving 10 bases between them. The CDR3 contains 14 residues. In DNA, the CDR3 is TGTGCCAGCAGTTACTCCTTTATTGGGACTGAAGCTTTCTTT. This encodes CASSYSFIGTEAFF.

This chain joins TRBV7-2 and TRBJ2-1, with 7 bases identical to TRBD2. The CDR3 has 15 amino acids. CDR1 and CDR2 from the germline V gene are SGHTA and FQGNSA. V shed 1 base, J shed 7 bases, and the junction held 7 bases outside the gene matches. The chain's CDR3 is CASSLVAGVVNEQFF. The CDR3 DNA reads TGTGCCAGCAGCTTAGTGGCGGGAGTAGTTAATGAGCAGTTCTTC.

The chain recombines TRBV2 with TRBJ1-4; 7 bases line up with TRBD1. This CDR3 contains 15 residues. The J segment lost 7 bases and the V segment lost 6 bases, leaving 11 bases of the junction unmatched. Germline CDR1 reads SNHLY; CDR2 reads FYNNEI. The CDR3, as DNA: TGTGCCAGCAGCCTACAGGGGCCGTCGAGTGAAAAACTGTTTTTT. The encoded protein is CASSLQGPSSEKLFF.

The chain combines TRBV10-2 with TRBJ2-3; D is unresolved. Germline assignment: CDR1 WSHSY and CDR2 SAAADI. Trimming removed 4 bases at V and 0 bases at J, with 11 bases between. The CDR3 runs 15 residues. The DNA for the CDR3 is TGCGCCAGCAGTGTAGTAGCAGCTAGCACAGATACGCAGTATTTT. This codes for CASSVVAASTDTQYF.

This clone was detected once. The J gene is TRBJ2-7, the V gene TRBV7-8, with TRBD2 matching 8 bases. With V trimmed by 4 bases and J by 0 bases, 5 bases remained unmatched. This CDR3 has 15 residues. CDR1 and CDR2 (germline): SGHVS, FQNEAQ. The CDR3 DNA reads TGTGCCAGCAGCTCCCAACTAGCGGACTCCTACGAGCAGTACTTC. Protein product: CASSSQLADSYEQYF.

The rearrangement uses TRBV30 and TRBJ1-4, with TRBD1 matching 11 bases. CDR1 is GTSNPN, CDR2 SVGIG, per germline (reference sequence). There are 15 residues in the CDR3. V was pared by 3 bases and J by 4 bases, with 4 bases of the junction left unmatched. The CDR3, as DNA: TGTGCCTGGAGCCGGACAGGGGGCCTTAATGAAAAACTGTTTTTT. Translation gives CAWSRTGGLNEKLFF.

The genes are TRBV6-5 and TRBJ1-1; maybe TRBD1 (6 bases). Germline V gene sequence: CDR1 MNHEY, CDR2 SVGAGI. V was pared by 4 bases and J by 2 bases, with 14 bases between. The CDR3 totals 15 residues. Here the CDR3 reads CASSSRDRSNTEAFF. The CDR3 region has the DNA TGTGCCAGCAGTTCCCGAGACAGGAGTAACACTGAAGCTTTCTTT.

The chain couples TRBV25-1 to TRBJ1-2; TRBD1 matches at 7 bases. There are 14 residues in the CDR3. The germline gives CDR1 MGHDK, CDR2 SYGVNS. Trimming removed 5 bases from V and 4 bases from J; junction bases left unmatched: 7. CDR3 DNA: TGTGCCAGCAGTCCACTGACAGGGATCTATGGCTACACCTTC. Translating it yields CASSPLTGIYGYTF.

V gene TRBV7-2 combines with J gene TRBJ2-7; 7 nucleotides agree with TRBD1. Germline V gives CDR1 SGHTA, CDR2 FQGNSA. The CDR3 length is 13 residues. The junction had 10 bases not matched to a gene; V was cut back by 8 bases and J by 6 bases. CDR3 protein: CASQFAGGSEQYF. CDR3 nucleotides: TGTGCCAGCCAGTTCGCAGGGGGAAGCGAGCAGTACTTC.

The genes are TRBV7-2 and TRBJ1-1, with a possible D match to TRBD1 (5 bases). V was shortened by 4 bases and J by 5 bases, with 14 bases between the two germline ends. The length of the CDR3 is 14 residues. Germline CDR1 reads SGHTA; CDR2 reads FQGNSA. The CDR3 nucleotides read TGTGCCAGCAGCTCACTCAGTGGGGGTACTGAAGCTTTCTTT. Its protein product is CASSSLSGGTEAFF. The variable domain in full, with the rest retrieved from reference TRBV7-2 and TRBJ1-1, is GAGVSQSPSNKVTEKGKDVELRCDPISGHTALYWYRQSLGQGLEFLIYFQGNSAPDKSGLPSDRFSAERTGGSVSTLTIQRTQQEDSAVYLCASSSLSGGTEAFFGQGTRLTVV.

The V call is TRBV6-5, the J call TRBJ1-2; D gene ambiguous. Germline lookup yields CDR1 MNHEY and CDR2 SVGAGI. The CDR3 is made up of 11 amino acids. V was shortened by 5 bases and J by 4 bases, with 5 bases between the two germline ends. The CDR3 DNA is TGTGCCAGCAGTCCCCCCTATGGCTACACCTTC. This translates into CASSPPYGYTF.

The chain recombines TRBV4-2 with TRBJ2-1; 10 bases agree with TRBD2. The germline V gene has CDR1 LGHNA and CDR2 YNFKEQ. V trimming: 3 bases; J trimming: 1 base; junction bases outside the gene matches: 6. The CDR3 runs to 17 residues. As DNA, the CDR3 is TGTGCCAGCAGCCAGAGGACTAGCGGTTCTTCCTACAATGAGCAGTTCTTC. Encoded protein: CASSQRTSGSSYNEQFF.

The chain carries TRBV4-3 and TRBJ2-3; D might be TRBD2 (5 bases). The CDR3 consists of 15 residues. The germline V gene has CDR1 LGHNA and CDR2 YSLEER. Between the trimmed V and J ends, which lost 8 bases and 0 bases, there was a span of 15 bases. The CDR3 region is CASSAGLTSTDTQYF. In DNA, the CDR3 is TGCGCCAGCTCTGCTGGACTCACCAGCACAGATACGCAGTATTTT.

The chain has TRBV4-2 and TRBJ1-4, with D maybe TRBD1 (5 bases). Per the germline V gene, CDR1 is LGHNA and CDR2 is YNFKEQ. V was pared by 0 bases and J by 7 bases, with 15 bases between. The length of the CDR3 is 16 residues. The CDR3 region has the DNA TGTGCCAGCAGCCAAGATAGGTCCCCGGGGCGTGAAAAACTGTTTTTT. It translates to CASSQDRSPGREKLFF.

The J gene is TRBJ2-5, the V gene TRBV5-4; D not resolved. The germline gives CDR1 SGHNT, CDR2 YYREEE (reference sequence). V lost 2 bases and J lost 1, with 9 bases in between. The CDR3 is made up of 14 amino acids. The CDR3 sequence is CASSLRRFQETQYF. Here the CDR3 DNA reads TGTGCCAGCAGCTTAAGACGATTCCAAGAGACCCAGTACTTC.